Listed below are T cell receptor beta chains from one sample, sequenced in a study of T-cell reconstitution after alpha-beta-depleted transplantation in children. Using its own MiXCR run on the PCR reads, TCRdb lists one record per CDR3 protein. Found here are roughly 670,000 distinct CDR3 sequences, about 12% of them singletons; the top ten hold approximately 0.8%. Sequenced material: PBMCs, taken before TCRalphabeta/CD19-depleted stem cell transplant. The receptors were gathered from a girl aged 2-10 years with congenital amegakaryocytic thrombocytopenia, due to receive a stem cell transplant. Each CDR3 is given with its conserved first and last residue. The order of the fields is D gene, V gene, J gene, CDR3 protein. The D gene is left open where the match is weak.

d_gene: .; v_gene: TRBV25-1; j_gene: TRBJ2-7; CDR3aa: CASSNPMTYEQYF
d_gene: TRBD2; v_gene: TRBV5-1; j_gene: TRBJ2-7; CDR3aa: CASSLVLSSGEISYEQYF
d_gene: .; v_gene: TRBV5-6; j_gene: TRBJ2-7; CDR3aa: CASSPLLPTAYEQYF
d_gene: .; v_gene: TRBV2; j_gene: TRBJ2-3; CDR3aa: CASSRLVTDTQYF
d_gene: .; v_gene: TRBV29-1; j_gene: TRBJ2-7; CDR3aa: CSVGGVGGTYEQYF
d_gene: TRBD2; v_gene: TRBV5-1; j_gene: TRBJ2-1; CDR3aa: CASSGGGLAGGGEQFF
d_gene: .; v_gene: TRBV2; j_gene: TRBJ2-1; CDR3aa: CASRRPWDNEQFF
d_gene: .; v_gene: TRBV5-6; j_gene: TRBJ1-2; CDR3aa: CASSLPPFQDLAF
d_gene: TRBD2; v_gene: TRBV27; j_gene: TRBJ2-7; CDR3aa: CASGRSLRDYQNEQYF
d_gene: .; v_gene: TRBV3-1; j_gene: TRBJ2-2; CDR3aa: CASSQDNLGGTGELFF
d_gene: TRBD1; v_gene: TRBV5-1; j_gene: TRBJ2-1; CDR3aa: CASSKDRPYNEQFF
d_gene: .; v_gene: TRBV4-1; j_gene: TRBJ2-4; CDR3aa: CASSQDRRLAKNIQYF
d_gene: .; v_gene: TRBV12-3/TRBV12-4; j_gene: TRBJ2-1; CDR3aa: CASRDSLYNEQFF
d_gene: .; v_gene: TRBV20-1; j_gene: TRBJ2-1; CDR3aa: CSAPPSLNEQFF
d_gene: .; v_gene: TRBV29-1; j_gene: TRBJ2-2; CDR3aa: CSAEESAGELFF
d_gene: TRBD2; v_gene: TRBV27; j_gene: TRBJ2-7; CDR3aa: CASSLSALTGKLAGRTYEQYF
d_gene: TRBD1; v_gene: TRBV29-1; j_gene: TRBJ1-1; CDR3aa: CSERTGVGTEAFF
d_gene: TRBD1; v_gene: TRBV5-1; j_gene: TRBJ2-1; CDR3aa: CATESGQGVGNEQFF
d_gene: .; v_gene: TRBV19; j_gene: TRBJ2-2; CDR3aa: CATTSLLAGELFF
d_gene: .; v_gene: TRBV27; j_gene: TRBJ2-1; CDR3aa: CASSLSAEGNEQFF
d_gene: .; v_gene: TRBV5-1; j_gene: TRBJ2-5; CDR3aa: CASSFGAGETQYF
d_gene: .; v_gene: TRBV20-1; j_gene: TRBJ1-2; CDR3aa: CSARDLSQGFYGYTF
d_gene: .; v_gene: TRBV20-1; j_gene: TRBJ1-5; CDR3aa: CSAAGGVNQPQHF
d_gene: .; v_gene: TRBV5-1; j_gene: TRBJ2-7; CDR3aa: CASSFDTTYEQYF
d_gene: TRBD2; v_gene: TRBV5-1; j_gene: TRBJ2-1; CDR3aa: CASSLGLAGADNEQFF
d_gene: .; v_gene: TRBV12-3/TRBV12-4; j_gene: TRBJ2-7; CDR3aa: CASSQETYEQYF
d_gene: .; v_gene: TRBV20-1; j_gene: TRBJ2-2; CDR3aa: CSARGKKGAANTGELFF
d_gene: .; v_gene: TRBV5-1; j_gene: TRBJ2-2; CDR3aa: CASSLALGGGSGELFF
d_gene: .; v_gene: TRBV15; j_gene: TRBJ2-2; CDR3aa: CATSRDRGAGPGELFF
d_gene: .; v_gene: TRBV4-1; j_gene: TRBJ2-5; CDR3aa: CASSQVGQSETQYF
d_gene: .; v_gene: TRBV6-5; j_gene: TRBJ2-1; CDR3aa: CASSYSEDRTSTQFF
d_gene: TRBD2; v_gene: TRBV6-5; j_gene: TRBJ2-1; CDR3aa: CASRGSGRAYNEQFF
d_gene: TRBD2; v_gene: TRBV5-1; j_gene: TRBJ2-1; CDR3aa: CASYLAGGREQFF
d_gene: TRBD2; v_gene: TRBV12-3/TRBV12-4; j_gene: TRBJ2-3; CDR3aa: CASSSPDLAGGTDTQYF
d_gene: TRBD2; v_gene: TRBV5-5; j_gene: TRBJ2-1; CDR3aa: CASSDSRTSLYNEQFF
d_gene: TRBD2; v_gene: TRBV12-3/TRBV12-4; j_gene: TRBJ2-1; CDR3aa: CASSTSGARNEQFF
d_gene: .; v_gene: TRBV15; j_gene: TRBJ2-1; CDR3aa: CATSRDRWRATYKEQFF
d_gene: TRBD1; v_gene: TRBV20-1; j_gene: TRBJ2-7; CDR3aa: CSASDGQGFYEQYF
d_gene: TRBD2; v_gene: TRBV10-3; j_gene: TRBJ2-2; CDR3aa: CAIWDTSGRFVLNTGELFF
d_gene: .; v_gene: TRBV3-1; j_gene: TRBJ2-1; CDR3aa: CASSQSSYEQFF
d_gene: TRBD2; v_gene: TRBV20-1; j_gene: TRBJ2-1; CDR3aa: CSALLAGGGNEQFF
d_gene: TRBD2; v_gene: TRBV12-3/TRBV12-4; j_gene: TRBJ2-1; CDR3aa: CASTIAGVVDEQFF
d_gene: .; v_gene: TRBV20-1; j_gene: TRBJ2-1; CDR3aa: CSVRPNFHEQFF
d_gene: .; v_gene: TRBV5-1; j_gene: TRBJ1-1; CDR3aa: CASSADRRGTEAFF
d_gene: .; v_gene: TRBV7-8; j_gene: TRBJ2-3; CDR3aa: CASSRPAREYTQYF
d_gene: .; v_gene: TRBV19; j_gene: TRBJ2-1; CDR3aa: CASSIAGREPYNEQFF
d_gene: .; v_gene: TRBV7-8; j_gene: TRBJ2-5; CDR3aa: CASSLGGPKETQYF
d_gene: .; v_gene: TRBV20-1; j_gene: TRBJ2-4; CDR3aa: CSVRDADKNIQYF
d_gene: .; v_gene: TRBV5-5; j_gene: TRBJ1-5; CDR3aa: CASSASRQGGYQPQHF
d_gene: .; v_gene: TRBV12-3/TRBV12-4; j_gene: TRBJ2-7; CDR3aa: CASSFWTEVYEQYF
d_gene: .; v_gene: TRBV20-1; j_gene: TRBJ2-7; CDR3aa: CSASSPYEQYF